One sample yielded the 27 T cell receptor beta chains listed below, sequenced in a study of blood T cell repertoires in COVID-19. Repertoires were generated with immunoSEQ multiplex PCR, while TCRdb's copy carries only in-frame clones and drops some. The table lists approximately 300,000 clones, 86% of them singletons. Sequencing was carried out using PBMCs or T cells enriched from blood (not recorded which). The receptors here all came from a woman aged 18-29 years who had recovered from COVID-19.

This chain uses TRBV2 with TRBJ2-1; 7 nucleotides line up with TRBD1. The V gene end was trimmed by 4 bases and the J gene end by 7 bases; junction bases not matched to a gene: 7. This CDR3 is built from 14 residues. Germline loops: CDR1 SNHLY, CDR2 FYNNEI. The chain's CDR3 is CASSGTQGENEQFF. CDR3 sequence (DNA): TGTGCCAGCAGTGGGACCCAGGGGGAGAATGAGCAGTTCTTC.

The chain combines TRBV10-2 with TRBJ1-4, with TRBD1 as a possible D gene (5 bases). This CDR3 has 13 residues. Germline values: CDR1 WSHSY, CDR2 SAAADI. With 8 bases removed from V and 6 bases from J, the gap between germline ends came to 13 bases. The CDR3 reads CASGGGTDEKLFF. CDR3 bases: TGCGCCAGCGGGGGAGGGACGGATGAAAAACTGTTTTTT.

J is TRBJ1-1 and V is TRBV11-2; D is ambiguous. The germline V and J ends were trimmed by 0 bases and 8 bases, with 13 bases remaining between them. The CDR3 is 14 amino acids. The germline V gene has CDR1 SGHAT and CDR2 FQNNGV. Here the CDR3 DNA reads TGTGCCAGCAGCTTAGATCGGAGGGCGACAGAAGCTTTCTTT. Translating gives CASSLDRRATEAFF.

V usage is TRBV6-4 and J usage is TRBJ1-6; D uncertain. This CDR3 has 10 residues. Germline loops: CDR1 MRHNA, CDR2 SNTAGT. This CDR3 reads CAELNSPLHF. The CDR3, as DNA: TGTGCAGAACTTAATTCACCCCTCCACTTT.

CDR3 sequence: CASSIALYNEQFF. Written as DNA, the CDR3 is TGTGCCAGTAGTATAGCCCTCTACAATGAGCAGTTCTTC. V usage is TRBV19 and J usage is TRBJ2-1; D is unclear. Looked up from germline, CDR1 is LNHDA and CDR2 is SQIVND (reference sequence). V lost 1 base to trimming and J lost 3 bases, with 4 bases between them. The CDR3 length is 13 residues.

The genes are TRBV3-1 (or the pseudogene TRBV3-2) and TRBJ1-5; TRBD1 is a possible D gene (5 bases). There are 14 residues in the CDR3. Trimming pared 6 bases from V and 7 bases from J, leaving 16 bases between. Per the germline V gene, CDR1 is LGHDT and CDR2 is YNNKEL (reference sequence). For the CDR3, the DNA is TGTGCCAGCAGGCATAGCGGGGGAACGCAGCCCCAGCATTTT. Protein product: CASRHSGGTQPQHF.

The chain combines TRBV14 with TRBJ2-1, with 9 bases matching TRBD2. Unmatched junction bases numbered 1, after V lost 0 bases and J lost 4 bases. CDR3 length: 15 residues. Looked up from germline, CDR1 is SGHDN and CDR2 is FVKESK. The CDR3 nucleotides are TGTGCCAGCAGCCAAGATGCGGGGGGGTACAATGAGCAGTTCTTC. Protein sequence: CASSQDAGGYNEQFF.

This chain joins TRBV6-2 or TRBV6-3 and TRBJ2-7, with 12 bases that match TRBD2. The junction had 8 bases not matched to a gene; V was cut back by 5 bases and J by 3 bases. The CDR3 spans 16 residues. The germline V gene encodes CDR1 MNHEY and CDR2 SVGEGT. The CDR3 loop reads CASSPRLAGAGYEQYF. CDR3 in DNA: TGTGCCAGCAGTCCCAGACTAGCGGGAGCAGGCTACGAGCAGTACTTC.

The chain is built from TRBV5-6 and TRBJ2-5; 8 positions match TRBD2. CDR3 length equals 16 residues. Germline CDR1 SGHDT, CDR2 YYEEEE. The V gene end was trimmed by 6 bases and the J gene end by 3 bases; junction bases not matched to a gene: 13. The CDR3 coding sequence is TGTGCCAGCACCCACGGGGGGGGGATCTCTAAAGAGACCCAGTACTTC. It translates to CASTHGGGISKETQYF.

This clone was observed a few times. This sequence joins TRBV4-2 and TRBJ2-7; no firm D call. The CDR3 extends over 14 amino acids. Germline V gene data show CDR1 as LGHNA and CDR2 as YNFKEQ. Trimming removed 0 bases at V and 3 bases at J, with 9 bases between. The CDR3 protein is CASSQDLTGYEQYF. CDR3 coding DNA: TGTGCCAGCAGCCAAGATTTAACGGGCTACGAGCAGTACTTC.

In DNA, the CDR3 is TGTGCCAGCAGTCAGACAGGGGAGAACACTGAAGCTTTCTTT. It yields the protein CASSQTGENTEAFF. The chain carries TRBV6-5 and TRBJ1-1; 8 bases line up with TRBD1. V lost 5 bases to trimming and J lost 1 base; unmatched junction nucleotides: 3. The CDR3 covers 14 residues. Germline V gives CDR1 MNHEY, CDR2 SVGAGI.

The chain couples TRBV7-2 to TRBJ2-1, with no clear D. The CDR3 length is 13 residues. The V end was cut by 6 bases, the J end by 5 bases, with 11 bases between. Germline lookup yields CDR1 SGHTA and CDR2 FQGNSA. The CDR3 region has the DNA TGTGCCAGCAGTTCGGTAACTCACAATGAGCAGTTCTTC. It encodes CASSSVTHNEQFF.

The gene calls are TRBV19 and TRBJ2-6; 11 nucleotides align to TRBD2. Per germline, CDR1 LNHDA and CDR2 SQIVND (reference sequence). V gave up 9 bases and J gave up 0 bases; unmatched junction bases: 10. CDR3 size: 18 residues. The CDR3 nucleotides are TGTGCCAGCAGTGCCGGACTAGCGGGCGCCTCTGGGGCCAACGTCCTGACTTTC. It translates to CASSAGLAGASGANVLTF.

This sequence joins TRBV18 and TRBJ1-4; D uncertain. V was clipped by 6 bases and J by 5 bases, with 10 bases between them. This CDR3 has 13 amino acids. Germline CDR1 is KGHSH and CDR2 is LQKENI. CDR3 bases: TGTGCCAGCTCGGGCCGCCGGAATGAAAAACTGTTTTTT. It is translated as CASSGRRNEKLFF.

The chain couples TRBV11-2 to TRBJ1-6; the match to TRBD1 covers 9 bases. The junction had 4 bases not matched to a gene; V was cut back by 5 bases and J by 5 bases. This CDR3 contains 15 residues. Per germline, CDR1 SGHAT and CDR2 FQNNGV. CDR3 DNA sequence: TGTGCCAGCAGCACCCGGGACAGGGATAATTCACCCCTCCACTTT. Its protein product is CASSTRDRDNSPLHF.

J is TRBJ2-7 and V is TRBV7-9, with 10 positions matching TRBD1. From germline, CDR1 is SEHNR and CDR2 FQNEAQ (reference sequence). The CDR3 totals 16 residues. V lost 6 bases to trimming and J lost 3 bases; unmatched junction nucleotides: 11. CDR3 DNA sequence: TGTGCCAGCAGAAACCGGGACAGGGGACTTGTCTACGAGCAGTACTTC. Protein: CASRNRDRGLVYEQYF.

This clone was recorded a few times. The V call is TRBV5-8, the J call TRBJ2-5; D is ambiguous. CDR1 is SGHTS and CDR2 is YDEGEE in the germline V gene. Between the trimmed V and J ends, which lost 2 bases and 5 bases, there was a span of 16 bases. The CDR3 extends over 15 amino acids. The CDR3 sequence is CASSFDSSFGETQYF. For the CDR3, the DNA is TGTGCCAGCAGCTTCGACTCATCCTTCGGGGAGACCCAGTACTTC.

CDR3 region: CASSQGDRVTDTQYF. The CDR3 DNA follows: TGTGCCAGCAGCCAAGGGGACAGGGTTACAGATACGCAGTATTTT. The chain couples TRBV14 to TRBJ2-3, with 9 bases identical to TRBD1. Germline-derived CDR1 and CDR2 are SGHDN and FVKESK. The CDR3 length is 15 residues. V trimming: 1 base; J trimming: 3 bases; junction bases outside the gene matches: 2.

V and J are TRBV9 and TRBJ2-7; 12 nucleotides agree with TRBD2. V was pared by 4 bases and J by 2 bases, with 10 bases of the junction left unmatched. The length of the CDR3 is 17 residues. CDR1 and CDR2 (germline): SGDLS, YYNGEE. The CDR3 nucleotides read TGTGCCAGCAGCCCGACCGGACTAGCGGGATCTCCCTACGAGCAGTACTTC. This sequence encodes CASSPTGLAGSPYEQYF.

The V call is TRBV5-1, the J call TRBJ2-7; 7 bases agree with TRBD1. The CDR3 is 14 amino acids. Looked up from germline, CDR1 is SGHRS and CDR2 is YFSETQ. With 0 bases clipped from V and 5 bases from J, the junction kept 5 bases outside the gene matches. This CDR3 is CASSLGQGADEQYF. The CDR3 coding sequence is TGCGCCAGCAGCTTGGGACAGGGAGCAGACGAGCAGTACTTC.

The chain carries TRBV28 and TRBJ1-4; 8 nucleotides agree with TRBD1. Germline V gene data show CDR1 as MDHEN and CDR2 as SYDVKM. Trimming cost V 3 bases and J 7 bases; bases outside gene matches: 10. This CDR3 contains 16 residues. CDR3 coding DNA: TGTGCCAGCAGTTTCCCCTGGGCCACAGGGGGTGAAAAACTGTTTTTT. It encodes CASSFPWATGGEKLFF. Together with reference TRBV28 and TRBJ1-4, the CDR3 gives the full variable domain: DVKVTQSSRYLVKRTGEKVFLECVQDMDHENMFWYRQDPGLGLRLIYFSYDVKMKEKGDIPEGYSVSREKKERFSLILESASTNQTSMYLCASSFPWATGGEKLFFGSGTQLSVL.

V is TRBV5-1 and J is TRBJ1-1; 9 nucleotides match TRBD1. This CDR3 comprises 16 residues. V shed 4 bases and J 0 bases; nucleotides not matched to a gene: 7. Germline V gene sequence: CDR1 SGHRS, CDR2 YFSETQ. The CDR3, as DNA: TGCGCCAGCAGCCAGGGGACAGGGAACATGAACACTGAAGCTTTCTTT. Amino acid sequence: CASSQGTGNMNTEAFF.

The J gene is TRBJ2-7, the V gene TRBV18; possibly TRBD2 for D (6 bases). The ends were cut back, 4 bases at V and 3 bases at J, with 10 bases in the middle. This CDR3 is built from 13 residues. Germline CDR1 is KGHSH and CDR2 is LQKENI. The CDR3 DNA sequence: TGTGCCAGCTCACGGGCGCGGGACTACGAGCAGTACTTC. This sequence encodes CASSRARDYEQYF.

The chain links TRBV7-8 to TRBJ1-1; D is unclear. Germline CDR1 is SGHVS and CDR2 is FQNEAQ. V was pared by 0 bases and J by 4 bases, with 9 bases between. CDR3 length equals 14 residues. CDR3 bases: TGTGCCAGCAGCTTAGCGTTACAGAGCACTGAAGCTTTCTTT. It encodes CASSLALQSTEAFF.

The CDR3 region has the DNA TGTGCCAGCAGTAGCCATAAGGGGGCGCGACGAGAAAAACTGTTTTTT. Residues: CASSSHKGARREKLFF. The rearrangement uses TRBV28 and TRBJ1-4; 7 nucleotides align to TRBD1. Trimming took 5 bases from V and 8 from J; bases not matched to a gene: 14. The germline gives CDR1 MDHEN, CDR2 SYDVKM. The CDR3 totals 16 residues.

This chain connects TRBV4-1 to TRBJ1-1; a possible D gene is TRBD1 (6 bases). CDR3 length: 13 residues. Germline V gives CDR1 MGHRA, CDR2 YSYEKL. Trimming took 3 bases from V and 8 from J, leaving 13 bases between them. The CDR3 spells CASSQASRGEAFF. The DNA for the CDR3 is TGCGCCAGCAGCCAGGCTTCCAGGGGAGAAGCTTTCTTT.

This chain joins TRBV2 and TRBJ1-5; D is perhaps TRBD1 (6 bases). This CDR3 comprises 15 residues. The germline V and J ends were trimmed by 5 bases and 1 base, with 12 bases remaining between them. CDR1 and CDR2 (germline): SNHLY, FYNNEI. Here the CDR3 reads CASSSQGSSNQPQHF. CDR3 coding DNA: TGTGCCAGCAGTTCGCAGGGGAGCAGCAATCAGCCCCAGCATTTT. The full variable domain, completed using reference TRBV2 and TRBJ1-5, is EPEVTQTPSHQVTQMGQEVILRCVPISNHLYFYWYRQILGQKVEFLVSFYNNEISEKSEIFDDQFSVERPDGSNFTLKIRSTKLEDSAMYFCASSSQGSSNQPQHFGDGTRLSIL.